This T cell receptor beta chain was profiled in a study of blood T cell repertoires in COVID-19. Study information: There were acute and convalescent COVID-19 samples, and they came from the United States, Italy and Spain.

Recruited during active infection, patients (from Seattle) were subsequently followed longitudinally. CDR1 and CDR2 from the germline V gene are LNHDA and SQIVND (reference sequence). The CDR3 is 12 residues long. Deletions cut 6 bases from V and 4 bases from J, with 6 bases between. In the authors' methods: Using reference gene primer amplification, nucleated cell counts were estimated. Produced via immunoSEQ multiplex PCR; TCRdb's table is partial and in-frame only. D and trimming come from the DNA, and the V and J calls and clone size come from that table. The table records approximately 290,000 clones, about 89% of them present only once.

The sample comprised peripheral blood. The sequence was collected from a woman aged 25 to 39 with COVID-19, enrolled during active disease. V is TRBV19 and J is TRBJ1-4; D not resolved. The CDR3 DNA sequence: TGTGCCAGTAGCCAGCGTAATGAAAAACTGTTTTTT. Protein: CASSQRNEKLFF.